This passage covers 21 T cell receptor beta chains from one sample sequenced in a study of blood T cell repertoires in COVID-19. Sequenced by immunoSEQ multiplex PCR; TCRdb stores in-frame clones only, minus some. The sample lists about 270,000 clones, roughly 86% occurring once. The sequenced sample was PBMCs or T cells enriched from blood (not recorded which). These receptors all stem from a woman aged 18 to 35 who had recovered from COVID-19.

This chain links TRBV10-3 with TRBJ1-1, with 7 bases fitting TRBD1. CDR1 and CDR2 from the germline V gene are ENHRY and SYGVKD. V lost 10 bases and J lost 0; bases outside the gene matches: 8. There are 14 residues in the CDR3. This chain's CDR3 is CATLGDRMNTEAFF. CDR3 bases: TGTGCCACTTTGGGGGACAGAATGAACACTGAAGCTTTCTTT.

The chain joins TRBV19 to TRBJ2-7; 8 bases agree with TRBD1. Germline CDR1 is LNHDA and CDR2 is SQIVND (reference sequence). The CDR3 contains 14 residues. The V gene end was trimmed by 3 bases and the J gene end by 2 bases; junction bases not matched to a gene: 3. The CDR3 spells CASSIRGPTYEQYF. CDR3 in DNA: TGTGCCAGTAGTATCAGGGGGCCCACCTACGAGCAGTACTTC.

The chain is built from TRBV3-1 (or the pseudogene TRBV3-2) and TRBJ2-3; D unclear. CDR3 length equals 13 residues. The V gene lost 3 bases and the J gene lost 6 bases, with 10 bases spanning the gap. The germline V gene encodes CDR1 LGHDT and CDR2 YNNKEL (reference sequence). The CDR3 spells CASSHAFRDTQYF. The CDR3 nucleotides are TGTGCCAGCAGCCATGCCTTCAGGGATACGCAGTATTTT.

CDR3 sequence (DNA): TGTGCCATCAGTGAGATCCTAGGAAACCAGGGCACTGAAGCTTTCTTT. Its translation: CAISEILGNQGTEAFF. The rearrangement joins TRBV10-3 to TRBJ1-1, with D perhaps matching TRBD1 (5 bases). The CDR3 consists of 16 residues. V was shortened by 2 bases and J by 4 bases, with 17 bases between the two germline ends. Germline V lookup: CDR1 ENHRY, CDR2 SYGVKD.

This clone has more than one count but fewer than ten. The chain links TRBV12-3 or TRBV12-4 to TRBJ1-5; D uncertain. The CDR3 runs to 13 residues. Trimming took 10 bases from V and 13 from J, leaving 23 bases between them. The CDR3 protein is CAIKGGSRELQHF. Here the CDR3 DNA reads TGTGCCATAAAAGGAGGGTCTCGGGAATTGCAGCATTTT.

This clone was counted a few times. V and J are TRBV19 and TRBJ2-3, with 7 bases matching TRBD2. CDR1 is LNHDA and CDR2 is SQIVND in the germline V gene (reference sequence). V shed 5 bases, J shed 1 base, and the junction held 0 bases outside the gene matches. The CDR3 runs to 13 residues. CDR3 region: CASSGGGTDTQYF. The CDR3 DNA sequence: TGTGCCAGTAGTGGGGGGGGCACAGATACGCAGTATTTT.

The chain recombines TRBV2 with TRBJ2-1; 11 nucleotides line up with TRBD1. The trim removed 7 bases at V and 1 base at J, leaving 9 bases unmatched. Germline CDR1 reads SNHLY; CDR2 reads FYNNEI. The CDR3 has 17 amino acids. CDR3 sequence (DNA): TGTGCCAGCACCCGGGACAGGGGGTCCCCTTCCTACAATGAGCAGTTCTTC. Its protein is CASTRDRGSPSYNEQFF.

The chain's CDR3 is CASSLARDSNEKLFF. DNA of the CDR3: TGTGCCAGCAGCTTAGCCCGGGACAGTAATGAAAAACTGTTTTTT. This chain links TRBV7-8 with TRBJ1-4, with 7 bases fitting TRBD1. V was clipped by 0 bases and J by 4 bases; unmatched bases: 2. The CDR3 is 15 residues long. Germline CDR1 SGHVS, CDR2 FQNEAQ. The full variable domain, with the rest looked up from reference TRBV7-8 and TRBJ1-4, is GAGVSQSPRYKVAKRGQDVALRCDPISGHVSLFWYQQALGQGPEFLTYFQNEAQLDKSGLPSDRFFAERPEGSVSTLKIQRTQQEDSAVYLCASSLARDSNEKLFFGSGTQLSVL.

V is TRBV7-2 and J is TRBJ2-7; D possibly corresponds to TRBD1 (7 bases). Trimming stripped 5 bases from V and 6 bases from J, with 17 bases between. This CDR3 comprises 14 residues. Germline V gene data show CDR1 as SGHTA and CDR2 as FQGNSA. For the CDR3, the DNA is TGTGCCAGCAGCGCGAACAGGGGACTCACCGAGCAGTACTTC. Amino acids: CASSANRGLTEQYF.

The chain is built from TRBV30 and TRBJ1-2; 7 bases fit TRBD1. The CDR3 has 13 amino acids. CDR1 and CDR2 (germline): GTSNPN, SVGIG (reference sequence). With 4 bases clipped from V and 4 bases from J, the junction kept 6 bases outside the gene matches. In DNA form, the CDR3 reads TGTGCCTGGAACCCGACAGGGAGCTATGGCTACACCTTC. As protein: CAWNPTGSYGYTF.

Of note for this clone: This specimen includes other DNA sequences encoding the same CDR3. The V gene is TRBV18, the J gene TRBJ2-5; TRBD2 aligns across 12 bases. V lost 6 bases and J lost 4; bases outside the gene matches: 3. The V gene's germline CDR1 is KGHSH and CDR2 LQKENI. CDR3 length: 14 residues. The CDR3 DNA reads TGTGCCAGCTCTCCGACTAGCGGGAGAGAGACCCAGTACTTC. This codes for CASSPTSGRETQYF.

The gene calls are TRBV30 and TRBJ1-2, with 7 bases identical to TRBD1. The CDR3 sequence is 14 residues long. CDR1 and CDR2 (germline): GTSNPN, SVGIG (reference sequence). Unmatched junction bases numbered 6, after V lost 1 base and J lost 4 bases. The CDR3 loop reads CAWSAQGGVYGYTF. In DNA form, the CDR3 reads TGTGCCTGGAGTGCCCAGGGGGGTGTCTATGGCTACACCTTC.

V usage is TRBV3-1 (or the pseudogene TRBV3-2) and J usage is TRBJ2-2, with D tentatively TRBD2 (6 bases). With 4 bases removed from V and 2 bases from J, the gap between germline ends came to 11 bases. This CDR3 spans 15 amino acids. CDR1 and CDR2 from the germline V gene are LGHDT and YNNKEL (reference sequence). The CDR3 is CASSPPGLNTGELFF. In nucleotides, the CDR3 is TGTGCCAGCAGCCCACCGGGACTTAACACCGGGGAGCTGTTTTTT.

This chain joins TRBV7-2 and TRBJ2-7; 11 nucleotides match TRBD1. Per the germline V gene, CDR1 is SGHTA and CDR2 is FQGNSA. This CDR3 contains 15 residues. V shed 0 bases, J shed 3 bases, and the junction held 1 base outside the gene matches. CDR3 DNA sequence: TGTGCCAGCAGCTTAGCGGGGACAGGGGGCTACGAGCAGTACTTC. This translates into CASSLAGTGGYEQYF.

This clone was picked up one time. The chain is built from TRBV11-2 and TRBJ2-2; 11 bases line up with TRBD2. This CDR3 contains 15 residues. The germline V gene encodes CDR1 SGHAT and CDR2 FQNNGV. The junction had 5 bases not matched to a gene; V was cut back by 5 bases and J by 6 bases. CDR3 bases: TGTGCCAGCAGCCTGACTAGCGGGACCCCCGGGGAGCTGTTTTTT. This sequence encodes CASSLTSGTPGELFF.

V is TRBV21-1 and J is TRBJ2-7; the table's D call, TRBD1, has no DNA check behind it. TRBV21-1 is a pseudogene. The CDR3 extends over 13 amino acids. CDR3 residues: CASSPDISYEQYF. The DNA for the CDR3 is TGTGCCAGCAGTCCGGACATATCCTACGAGCAGTACTTC.

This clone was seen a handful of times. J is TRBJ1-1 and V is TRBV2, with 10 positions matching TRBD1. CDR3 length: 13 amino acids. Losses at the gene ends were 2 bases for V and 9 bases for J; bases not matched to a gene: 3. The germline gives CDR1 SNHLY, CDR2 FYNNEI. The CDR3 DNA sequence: TGTGCCAGCAGTGAATGGGACAGGGGTAAAGCTTTCTTT. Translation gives CASSEWDRGKAFF.

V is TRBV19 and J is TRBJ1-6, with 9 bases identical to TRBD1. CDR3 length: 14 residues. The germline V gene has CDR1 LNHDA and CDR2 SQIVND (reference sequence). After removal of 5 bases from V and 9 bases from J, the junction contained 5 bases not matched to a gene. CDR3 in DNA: TGTGCCAGTAGTCCGGGACAGGGCTTTTCACCCCTCCACTTT. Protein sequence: CASSPGQGFSPLHF.

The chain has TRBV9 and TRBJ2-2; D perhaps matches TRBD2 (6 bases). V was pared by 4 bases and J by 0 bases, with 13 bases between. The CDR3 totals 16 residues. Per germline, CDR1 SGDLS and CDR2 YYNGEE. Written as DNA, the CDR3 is TGTGCCAGCAGCCTTCCCGGGACTCCGAACACCGGGGAGCTGTTTTTT. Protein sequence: CASSLPGTPNTGELFF.

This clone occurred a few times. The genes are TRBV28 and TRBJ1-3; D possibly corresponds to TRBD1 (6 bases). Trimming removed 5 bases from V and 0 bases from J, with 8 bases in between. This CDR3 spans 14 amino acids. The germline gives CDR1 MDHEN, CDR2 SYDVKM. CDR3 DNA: TGTGCCAGCAGTAGGACAGCCTCTGGAAACACCATATATTTT. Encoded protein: CASSRTASGNTIYF.

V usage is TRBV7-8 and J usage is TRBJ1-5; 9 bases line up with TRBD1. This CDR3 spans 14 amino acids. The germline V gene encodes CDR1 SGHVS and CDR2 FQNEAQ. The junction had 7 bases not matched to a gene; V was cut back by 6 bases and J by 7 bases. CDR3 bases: TGTGCCAGCAGGTCGGGACAGGGTGGCCAGCCCCAGCATTTT. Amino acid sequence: CASRSGQGGQPQHF. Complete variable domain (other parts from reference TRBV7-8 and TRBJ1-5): GAGVSQSPRYKVAKRGQDVALRCDPISGHVSLFWYQQALGQGPEFLTYFQNEAQLDKSGLPSDRFFAERPEGSVSTLKIQRTQQEDSAVYLCASRSGQGGQPQHFGDGTRLSIL.